These 16 T cell receptor beta chains came from one sample sequenced in a study of OX40 agonist ivuxolimab in advanced cancers. Libraries were prepared by immunoSEQ multiplex PCR; TCRdb keeps only in-frame clonotypes and omits some of them. The sample yields over 20,000 clones, roughly 73% seen once. The sample here was CD4+ or CD8+ T cells sorted from blood, taken in a trial of the OX40 agonist ivuxolimab. The receptors derive from an adult with an advanced solid tumor such as melanoma, head and neck, liver or kidney cancer.

J is TRBJ2-7 and V is TRBV5-1; TRBD2 might be the D (6 bases). Germline loops: CDR1 SGHRS, CDR2 YFSETQ. V was trimmed by 3 bases and J by 2 bases, leaving 12 bases between them. The CDR3 contains 14 residues. CDR3 coding DNA: TGCGCCAGCAGCTCTCGGAGGGTACCCTACGAGCAGTACTTC. Protein product: CASSSRRVPYEQYF. The entire variable domain, with the rest obtained from reference TRBV5-1 and TRBJ2-7, is as follows: KAGVTQTPRYLIKTRGQQVTLSCSPISGHRSVSWYQQTPGQGLQFLFEYFSETQRNKGNFPGRFSGRQFSNSRSEMNVSTLELGDSALYLCASSSRRVPYEQYFGPGTRLTVT.

This clone was recorded once. V is TRBV9 and J is TRBJ1-3; D might be TRBD1 (6 bases). The CDR3 spans 16 residues. The germline V gene encodes CDR1 SGDLS and CDR2 YYNGEE. Trimming took 1 base from V and 0 from J, leaving 11 bases between them. In DNA, the CDR3 is TGTGCCAGCAGCGTATGGGACACTAGCTCTGGAAACACCATATATTTT. Its protein product is CASSVWDTSSGNTIYF.

The V and J genes are TRBV27 and TRBJ1-6; D not certain. Per germline, CDR1 MNHEY and CDR2 SMNVEV (reference sequence). The CDR3 has 15 amino acids. Trimming removed 4 bases from V and 6 bases from J, with 13 bases in between. This CDR3 is CASSWLGGANSPLHF. CDR3 nucleotide sequence: TGTGCCAGCAGTTGGCTGGGCGGTGCTAATTCACCCCTCCACTTT.

This clone is a singleton in its sample. V is TRBV27 and J is TRBJ1-1; D uncertain. The CDR3 extends over 13 amino acids. CDR1 is MNHEY and CDR2 is SMNVEV in the germline V gene (reference sequence). The ends were cut back, 5 bases at V and 4 bases at J, with 11 bases in the middle. For the CDR3, the DNA is TGTGCCAGCAGTATACCGGACGGCACTGAAGCTTTCTTT. This sequence encodes CASSIPDGTEAFF.

This chain links TRBV4-2 with TRBJ2-7; D not certain. V was pared by 2 bases and J by 3 bases, with 20 bases between. The germline CDR1 and CDR2 sequences are LGHNA and YNFKEQ. This CDR3 region has 17 residues. This chain's CDR3 is CASSQSRSGGELYEQYF. The DNA of the CDR3 is TGTGCCAGCAGCCAATCGCGTTCGGGCGGTGAGCTCTACGAGCAGTACTTC.

V usage is TRBV7-9 and J usage is TRBJ2-5; D is ambiguous. Per germline, CDR1 SEHNR and CDR2 FQNEAQ (reference sequence). This CDR3 spans 15 amino acids. V was shortened by 2 bases and J by 2 bases, with 12 bases between the two germline ends. CDR3 protein: CASSLFGGGQETQYF. The CDR3 nucleotides are TGTGCCAGCAGCTTATTTGGCGGCGGACAAGAGACCCAGTACTTC.

This chain connects TRBV4-1 to TRBJ1-4; 8 positions agree with TRBD1. The CDR3 is 16 amino acids. After removal of 0 bases from V and 0 bases from J, the junction contained 0 bases not matched to a gene. In germline, CDR1 is MGHRA, CDR2 YSYEKL. CDR3 nucleotide sequence: TGCGCCAGCAGCCAAGAGGACAGGGCAACTAATGAAAAACTGTTTTTT. This sequence encodes CASSQEDRATNEKLFF.

The rearrangement uses TRBV7-9 and TRBJ2-2; 9 bases line up with TRBD2. Trimming at V came to 4 bases and at J to 3 bases, leaving 15 bases not matched to a gene. This CDR3 is built from 19 residues. The germline CDR1 and CDR2 sequences are SEHNR and FQNEAQ (reference sequence). Written as DNA, the CDR3 is TGTGCCAGCAGCTATAGGGGGCTAGCGGGGCTCGTGGACACCGGGGAGCTGTTTTTT. Protein: CASSYRGLAGLVDTGELFF.

Remarks on this clone: The same CDR3 can be traced to other DNA sequences in this sample. The V and J genes are TRBV7-2 and TRBJ1-5; TRBD1 is a possible D gene (5 bases). Germline V gives CDR1 SGHTA, CDR2 FQGNSA. V dropped 3 bases and J dropped 3 bases, with 21 bases sitting between them. The CDR3 totals 18 residues. CDR3 loop: CASSFDIGVGPPNQPQHF. CDR3 sequence (DNA): TGTGCCAGCAGCTTCGATATAGGTGTGGGGCCCCCCAATCAGCCCCAGCATTTT. Looking up the rest from reference TRBV7-2 and TRBJ1-5 gives the full variable domain: GAGVSQSPSNKVTEKGKDVELRCDPISGHTALYWYRQSLGQGLEFLIYFQGNSAPDKSGLPSDRFSAERTGGSVSTLTIQRTQQEDSAVYLCASSFDIGVGPPNQPQHFGDGTRLSIL.

This chain links TRBV7-8 with TRBJ2-3; possibly TRBD1 or TRBD2 for D (5 bases each). The CDR3 spans 14 residues. V dropped 1 base and J dropped 6 bases, with 11 bases sitting between them. The germline V gene encodes CDR1 SGHVS and CDR2 FQNEAQ. The CDR3 DNA reads TGTGCCAGCAGCTTAGGAGGGGTGTGGGATACGCAGTATTTT. Protein: CASSLGGVWDTQYF.

The chain employs TRBV5-5 and TRBJ2-7; perhaps TRBD1 as D (5 bases). CDR1 is SGHKS, CDR2 YYEKEE, per germline (reference sequence). There are 16 residues in the CDR3. V dropped 4 bases and J dropped 0 bases, with 17 bases sitting between them. The CDR3 reads CASSHHQGLSSYEQYF. CDR3 bases: TGTGCCAGCAGCCATCACCAGGGTTTGAGCTCCTACGAGCAGTACTTC.

The chain links TRBV4-1 to TRBJ2-7; D remains ambiguous. Germline CDR1 MGHRA, CDR2 YSYEKL. The CDR3 is 14 residues long. V was shortened by 0 bases and J by 3 bases, with 9 bases between the two germline ends. In DNA, the CDR3 is TGCGCCAGCAGCCAAGAACCTTCGGGCTACGAGCAGTACTTC. Protein: CASSQEPSGYEQYF.

This chain uses TRBV5-5 with TRBJ2-3; D gene ambiguous. The V gene's germline CDR1 is SGHKS and CDR2 YYEKEE (reference sequence). Trimming took 2 bases from V and 5 from J, leaving 3 bases between them. The CDR3 sequence is 11 residues long. CDR3 region: CASSFGDTQYF. The CDR3 DNA reads as TGTGCCAGCAGCTTTGGAGATACGCAGTATTTT.

The chain links TRBV13 to TRBJ2-3; D call uncertain. Germline V gives CDR1 PRHDT, CDR2 FYEKMQ (reference sequence). Trimming shortened V by 3 bases and J by 2 bases, and 3 bases separated the two germline ends. The CDR3 runs to 12 residues. CDR3 DNA: TGTGCCAGCAGCTTGGTCACAGATACGCAGTATTTT. It is translated as CASSLVTDTQYF.

This clone was seen only once. The junction departs from germline at one end; a sequencing error may be responsible. The chain employs TRBV27 and TRBJ1-1, with a possible D match to TRBD1 (6 bases). Germline-derived CDR1 and CDR2 are MNHEY and SMNVEV (reference sequence). The CDR3 length is 15 residues. The CDR3 sequence is CASRLSDRLNTEAFF. The CDR3 DNA reads TGTGCCAGCAGATTATCGGACAGATTGAACACTGAAGCTTTCTTT.

The chain combines TRBV27 with TRBJ2-7; D is ambiguous. CDR3 length equals 11 residues. From germline, CDR1 is MNHEY and CDR2 SMNVEV (reference sequence). V was shortened by 3 bases and J by 4 bases, with 4 bases between the two germline ends. The CDR3 nucleotides are TGTGCCAGCAGTTTCAGGTACGAGCAGTACTTC. It specifies CASSFRYEQYF.